This T cell receptor (beta chain) was observed in a study of shared clonotypes between healthy human individuals. The assay was immunoSEQ multiplex PCR, and TCRdb's table has in-frame clones only and misses some. The table has some 2.4 million clones, roughly 93% seen once. There were no recent acute infections or vaccinations among the donors, who were healthy HIV-negative adults. Partitioning of CD4+ cells yielded a CD45RA+ naive subset and a CD45RA-negative memory subset. Germline CDR1 reads LGHNT; CDR2 reads FRNRAP. The CDR3 is 22 amino acids. The V and J ends lost 0 bases and 0 bases, in that order; junction bases with no gene match: 10.

This sequence originates from a man aged 18 to 29 in good health. Some clones in this sample may be carry-over from other donors' samples. Source material: naive CD4+ T cells from PBMCs. Subset given: CD45RA+ positively selected. The chain couples TRBV12-5 to TRBJ2-2; 16 bases match TRBD2. For the CDR3, the DNA is TGTGCTAGTGGTTTGGTACCGGGACTAGCGGGAGGGCCAGTCGCGAACACCGGGGAGCTGTTTTTT. This gives the protein CASGLVPGLAGGPVANTGELFF.